Shown below are 10 T cell receptor beta chains from a single sample sequenced in a study of CXCR3-negative and CXCR3-positive naive CD8 T cells. TRB cDNA libraries were made by UMI-labeled 5' RACE. TCRdb reprocessed the 5' RACE reads and reports one entry per CDR3 protein, with no DNA. The sample totals over 100,000 distinct CDR3 sequences. Sequencing was performed on naive CXCR3- CD8+ T cells from blood. Indicated subset: CD45RO-CCR7+CD27+CD95- naive CD8+ T cells lacking CXCR3 (TNR3-). These receptors were obtained from a human donor in good health. Some clones in this sample may be carry-over from other donors' samples.

The chain uses TRBV27 and TRBJ1-1; TCRdb's D gene call, TRBD1, goes unchecked for lack of DNA. The CDR3 totals 16 residues. CDR1 and CDR2 (germline): MNHEY, SMNVEV (reference sequence). The CDR3 sequence: CASSILGTGKNTEAFF.

The V call is TRBV15, the J call TRBJ2-1; without DNA, the TCRdb call of TRBD1 cannot be checked. Germline assignment: CDR1 LNHNV and CDR2 YYDKDF (reference sequence). The CDR3 totals 15 residues. The CDR3 sequence is CATSGGTGRYIPPIF.

The chain uses TRBV2 and TRBJ1-4; the TRBD1 assignment by TCRdb is unverifiable without DNA. Germline V lookup: CDR1 SNHLY, CDR2 FYNNEI. The CDR3 is 15 amino acids. CDR3 protein: CASSEDGDRGEKLFF.

The genes are TRBV20-1 and TRBJ2-3; lacking DNA, the TRBD2 call made by TCRdb goes unchecked. The germline gives CDR1 DFQATT, CDR2 SNEGSKA (reference sequence). This CDR3 is 14 amino acids long. CDR3 sequence reads: CSARGTGVTDTQYF.

This chain uses TRBV21-1 with TRBJ2-3; the D call from TCRdb, TRBD1, cannot be confirmed without DNA. TRBV21-1 is labeled a pseudogene. This CDR3 region has 16 residues. CDR3 loop: CASRISGGLTTDTQYF.

This chain uses TRBV20-1 with TRBJ2-5; the D call from TCRdb, TRBD2, cannot be confirmed without DNA. Germline CDR1 and CDR2: DFQATT and SNEGSKA (reference sequence). The CDR3 is 15 residues long. CDR3: CSADDSRDSQETQYF.

The chain links TRBV7-9 to TRBJ2-7; TCRdb's D call, TRBD2, is unchecked because there is no DNA. Germline CDR1 reads SEHNR; CDR2 reads FQNEAQ (reference sequence). This CDR3 comprises 15 residues. The CDR3 region is CASSPPSGTTYEQYF.

The chain joins TRBV7-6 to TRBJ2-7; no DNA is available, so the TRBD2 call from TCRdb remains unchecked. Germline V gene data show CDR1 as SGHVS and CDR2 as FNYEAQ. The CDR3 is 16 amino acids. The CDR3 protein is CASSFGTLRGSYEQYF.

The rearrangement joins TRBV5-1 to TRBJ2-7; there is no DNA to check the TCRdb D call of TRBD1. CDR3 length: 13 residues. Germline V gives CDR1 SGHRS, CDR2 YFSETQ. The chain's CDR3 is CASSTGQSYEQYF.

V gene TRBV20-1 combines with J gene TRBJ2-7; TCRdb gives TRBD1 as the D gene, but with no DNA this cannot be confirmed. The CDR3 totals 16 residues. In germline, CDR1 is DFQATT, CDR2 SNEGSKA (reference sequence). Here the CDR3 reads CSARAKDRAHGYEQYF.